This T cell receptor beta chain originates from a study of OX40 agonist ivuxolimab in advanced cancers. Study context: Patients were treated with intravenous ivuxolimab, dosed at 0.01 to 10 mg/kg and infused every 2 weeks. Points from the study as a whole: The authors also found low normalized T-cell clonal expansion in some nonresponders. Relatively little clonal expansion, among the lowest observed, appeared in partial responders at 0.1-3.0 mg/kg.

On this clone itself: What it binds is not known.

Germline-derived CDR1 and CDR2 are SGHRS and YFSETQ. V lost 7 bases, J lost 4 bases, and 19 bases lay in between. The CDR3 consists of 15 residues. Data came from immunoSEQ multiplex PCR; TCRdb stores just in-frame clones and leaves some out. The profile covers approximately 70,000 clones, with 90% to 95% appearing a single time and approximately 5% taken by the ten largest. The clonotype comes from an adult with an advanced solid tumor such as melanoma, head and neck, liver or kidney cancer. This chain uses TRBV5-1 with TRBJ2-3; the D gene could be TRBD1 or TRBD2 (6 bases each). Specimen: CD4+ or CD8+ T cells sorted from blood, collected in a trial of the OX40 agonist ivuxolimab. The CDR3 loop reads CASSRGVAAADTQYF. CDR3 nucleotide sequence: TGCGCCAGCTCGAGGGGGGTAGCAGCGGCAGATACGCAGTATTTT.